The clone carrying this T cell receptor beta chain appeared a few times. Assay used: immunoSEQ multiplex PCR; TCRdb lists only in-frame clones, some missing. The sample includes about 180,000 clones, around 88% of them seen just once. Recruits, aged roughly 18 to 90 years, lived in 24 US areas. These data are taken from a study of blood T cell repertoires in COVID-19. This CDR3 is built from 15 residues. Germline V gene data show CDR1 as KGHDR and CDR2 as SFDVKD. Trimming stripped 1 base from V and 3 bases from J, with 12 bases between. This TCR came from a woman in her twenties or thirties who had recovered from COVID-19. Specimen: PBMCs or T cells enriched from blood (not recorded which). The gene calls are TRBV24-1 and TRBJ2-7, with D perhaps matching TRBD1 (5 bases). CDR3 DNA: TGTGCCACCAGTGATTTTTCAGGGAATTACTACGAGCAGTACTTC. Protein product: CATSDFSGNYYEQYF.